Below are 23 T cell receptor beta chains sequenced from a single sample in a study of blood T cell repertoires in COVID-19. Profiled with immunoSEQ multiplex PCR; TCRdb holds only in-frame clones, not every one. The table records around 91,000 clones, around 85% of them present only once. Sequencing was performed on peripheral blood. The receptors come from an older man with acute or convalescent COVID-19.

This clone was seen only a few times. The chain is built from TRBV27 and TRBJ1-5; D is possibly TRBD1 (6 bases). The ends were cut back, 2 bases at V and 7 bases at J, with 12 bases in the middle. The CDR3 spans 14 residues. Germline V gives CDR1 MNHEY, CDR2 SMNVEV (reference sequence). The CDR3 here is CASSLRGTGQPQHF. The CDR3 coding sequence is TGTGCCAGCAGTTTAAGGGGGACGGGCCAGCCCCAGCATTTT.

The chain uses TRBV5-1 and TRBJ2-2; 7 bases fit TRBD1. CDR1 and CDR2 (germline): SGHRS, YFSETQ. The CDR3 runs to 16 residues. Trimming removed 2 bases from V and 4 bases from J; junction bases left unmatched: 8. The CDR3 is CASSFEGGVGTGELFF. CDR3 nucleotide sequence: TGCGCCAGCAGCTTCGAAGGGGGCGTCGGCACCGGGGAGCTGTTTTTT.

The chain couples TRBV6-5 to TRBJ1-6; 7 bases line up with TRBD1. Germline V lookup: CDR1 MNHEY, CDR2 SVGAGI. This CDR3 has 14 residues. The V segment lost 4 bases and the J segment 7 bases; nucleotides outside the gene matches: 4. The CDR3 nucleotides are TGTGCCAGCAGTTTGGGACAGCAGAATTCACCCCTCCACTTT. Amino acids: CASSLGQQNSPLHF.

This clone appeared a single time. The chain is built from TRBV5-1 and TRBJ1-2; 9 nucleotides match TRBD1. Per germline, CDR1 SGHRS and CDR2 YFSETQ. The CDR3 has 13 residues. V gave up 5 bases and J gave up 7 bases; unmatched junction bases: 6. For the CDR3, the DNA is TGCGCCAGCAGAATAGACAGGGGGGTTGGCTACACCTTC. It encodes CASRIDRGVGYTF.

As DNA, the CDR3 is TGTGCCATCAGTGAGGGGACAGCCAGCTCCTACAATGAGCAGTTCTTC. Its protein product is CAISEGTASSYNEQFF. The V and J genes are TRBV10-3 and TRBJ2-1; 7 bases align to TRBD1. The CDR3 extends over 16 amino acids. J gave up 0 bases and V 2 bases, and 4 bases lay outside the gene matches. Germline lookup yields CDR1 ENHRY and CDR2 SYGVKD.

This chain links TRBV10-3 with TRBJ2-7; TRBD1 agrees at 12 bases. With 0 bases clipped from V and 6 bases from J, the junction kept 9 bases outside the gene matches. This CDR3 is built from 17 residues. Germline lookup yields CDR1 ENHRY and CDR2 SYGVKD. CDR3 DNA: TGTGCCATCAGTGAGTCAGTTCCGGGACAGGGGGCATCCGAGCAGTACTTC. Amino acid sequence: CAISESVPGQGASEQYF.

The sample holds one count of this clone. V usage is TRBV4-1 and J usage is TRBJ2-2, with D tentatively TRBD2 (5 bases). This CDR3 comprises 16 residues. V gave up 0 bases and J gave up 1 base, with 9 bases separating them. The germline gives CDR1 MGHRA, CDR2 YSYEKL. The DNA of the CDR3 is TGCGCCAGCAGCCAAGAATGGACTTTGAACACCGGGGAGCTGTTTTTT. Its protein product is CASSQEWTLNTGELFF.

V usage is TRBV19 and J usage is TRBJ1-2, with 7 bases lining up with TRBD1. The germline gives CDR1 LNHDA, CDR2 SQIVND (reference sequence). Losses at the gene ends were 3 bases for V and 5 bases for J; bases not matched to a gene: 15. The CDR3 extends over 17 amino acids. This CDR3 is CASSMDPERTGNYGYTF. CDR3 nucleotides: TGTGCCAGTAGTATGGACCCCGAACGGACAGGAAATTATGGCTACACCTTC.

This clone has a single count. This sequence joins TRBV7-8 and TRBJ1-6; 10 bases are a match to TRBD1. Germline trimming cut 2 bases from V and 9 bases from J; bases unmatched to any gene: 7. CDR3 size: 16 residues. Germline CDR1 and CDR2: SGHVS and FQNEAQ. The CDR3 nucleotides are TGTGCCAGCAGCTTAACGCCGGGACAGGGGTTTTCACCCCTCCACTTT. It encodes CASSLTPGQGFSPLHF.

The gene calls are TRBV7-3 and TRBJ2-5; 9 nucleotides line up with TRBD2. Germline V gene lookup returns CDR1 SGHTA and CDR2 FQGTGA. V lost 3 bases and J lost 5; bases outside the gene matches: 7. This CDR3 region has 15 residues. The CDR3 protein is CASSFGRTSEETQYF. DNA for the CDR3: TGTGCCAGCAGCTTTGGCAGGACTAGCGAGGAGACCCAGTACTTC.

The chain employs TRBV19 and TRBJ1-2; the match to TRBD1 covers 8 bases. Germline CDR1 is LNHDA and CDR2 is SQIVND (reference sequence). V dropped 0 bases and J dropped 2; count of bases not matched to a gene: 8. The CDR3 length is 17 residues. The CDR3 nucleotides read TGTGCCAGTAGTATAGACTCAAGACAGGGGCGAAACTATGGCTACACCTTC. Residues: CASSIDSRQGRNYGYTF.

The chain uses TRBV19 and TRBJ2-1; 7 nucleotides agree with TRBD1. Per the germline V gene, CDR1 is LNHDA and CDR2 is SQIVND (reference sequence). V lost 3 bases, J lost 8 bases, and 4 bases stayed unmatched. This CDR3 is 13 amino acids long. The CDR3 coding sequence is TGTGCCAGTAGTATGGTACAGGGGCATGAGCAGTTCTTC. This gives the protein CASSMVQGHEQFF.

The V gene is TRBV7-2, the J gene TRBJ2-3; 7 bases align to TRBD2. Germline trimming cut 5 bases from V and 3 bases from J; bases unmatched to any gene: 14. In germline, CDR1 is SGHTA, CDR2 FQGNSA. The CDR3 length is 17 residues. CDR3 loop: CASSLPTAGVRTDTQYF. The CDR3 DNA reads TGTGCCAGCAGCCTACCAACCGCGGGAGTAAGGACAGATACGCAGTATTTT.

V is TRBV5-1 and J is TRBJ2-5; 10 bases agree with TRBD2. Germline-derived CDR1 and CDR2 are SGHRS and YFSETQ. The CDR3 extends over 15 amino acids. J gave up 1 base and V 2 bases, and 2 bases lay outside the gene matches. As DNA, the CDR3 is TGCGCCAGCAGCTTTGCTAGCGGGGGCCAAGAGACCCAGTACTTC. Protein: CASSFASGGQETQYF.

CDR3 protein: CASSLGAGIDSYEQYF. The CDR3 region has the DNA TGTGCCAGCAGCTTAGGTGCAGGAATCGACTCCTACGAGCAGTACTTC. The V call is TRBV7-2, the J call TRBJ2-7; D gene ambiguous. The CDR3 is 16 residues long. Germline V gene lookup returns CDR1 SGHTA and CDR2 FQGNSA. V lost 1 base and J 0 bases, leaving 13 bases between the germline ends.

The chain links TRBV29-1 to TRBJ2-7; D gene uncertain. The CDR3 consists of 14 residues. CDR1 is SQVTM, CDR2 ANQGSEA, per germline. Trimming stripped 5 bases from V and 0 bases from J, with 14 bases between. The CDR3 here is CSVTGRKSSYEQYF. In DNA, the CDR3 is TGCAGCGTTACCGGTAGAAAGAGCTCCTACGAGCAGTACTTC.

There are a few counts of this clone. The chain employs TRBV9 and TRBJ2-7; the match to TRBD2 covers 8 bases. After removal of 0 bases from V and 2 bases from J, the junction contained 4 bases not matched to a gene. Germline V lookup: CDR1 SGDLS, CDR2 YYNGEE. CDR3 size: 15 residues. CDR3 DNA: TGTGCCAGCAGCGTAGGTACTAGCGGCCCCTACGAGCAGTACTTC. Its translation: CASSVGTSGPYEQYF.

This chain uses TRBV7-9 with TRBJ1-3; 7 nucleotides agree with TRBD1. The germline V gene has CDR1 SEHNR and CDR2 FQNEAQ (reference sequence). The CDR3 runs 14 residues. The V and J ends lost 5 bases and 2 bases, in that order; junction bases with no gene match: 3. The CDR3 DNA reads as TGTGCCAGCAGCAAGACAGGGACTGGAAACACCATATATTTT. Translated: CASSKTGTGNTIYF.

For the CDR3, the DNA is TGTGCCAGCAGCCCCTTTTACTCTAGCCTCACAGATACGCAGTATTTT. Protein sequence: CASSPFYSSLTDTQYF. The chain combines TRBV5-5 with TRBJ2-3; possibly TRBD2 for D (5 bases). The CDR3 extends over 16 amino acids. Germline CDR1 SGHKS, CDR2 YYEKEE (reference sequence). Trimming removed 4 bases at V and 2 bases at J, with 17 bases between.

The chain combines TRBV6-5 with TRBJ2-7; TRBD2 agrees at 12 bases. With V trimmed by 8 bases and J by 2 bases, 4 bases remained unmatched. This CDR3 region has 14 residues. Germline-derived CDR1 and CDR2 are MNHEY and SVGAGI. This CDR3 reads CASHPSGRAYEQYF. CDR3 bases: TGTGCCAGCCATCCTAGCGGGAGGGCCTACGAGCAGTACTTC.

The genes are TRBV7-9 and TRBJ1-3, with D possibly being TRBD1 (5 bases). CDR1 and CDR2 from the germline V gene are SEHNR and FQNEAQ (reference sequence). The CDR3 contains 15 residues. V was shortened by 5 bases and J by 0 bases, with 11 bases between the two germline ends. The CDR3 DNA sequence: TGTGCCAGCAGCCAGGACACAGCCTCTGGAAACACCATATATTTT. The encoded protein is CASSQDTASGNTIYF.

This chain uses TRBV28 with TRBJ1-2; 7 bases are a match to TRBD1. CDR1 and CDR2 (germline): MDHEN, SYDVKM. V shed 1 base and J 0 bases; nucleotides not matched to a gene: 5. This CDR3 is built from 16 residues. The CDR3 region has the DNA TGTGCCAGCAGTTTATCCGGACAGGAAGCTAACTATGGCTACACCTTC. Translating gives CASSLSGQEANYGYTF.

The chain combines TRBV5-1 with TRBJ2-7, with D possibly matching TRBD2 (5 bases). Germline CDR1 and CDR2: SGHRS and YFSETQ. CDR3 length: 15 amino acids. Trimming stripped 4 bases from V and 0 bases from J, with 14 bases between. The CDR3 DNA reads as TGCGCCAGCAGCCGGGGAAGCAAGAGCTCCTACGAGCAGTACTTC. This gives the protein CASSRGSKSSYEQYF.